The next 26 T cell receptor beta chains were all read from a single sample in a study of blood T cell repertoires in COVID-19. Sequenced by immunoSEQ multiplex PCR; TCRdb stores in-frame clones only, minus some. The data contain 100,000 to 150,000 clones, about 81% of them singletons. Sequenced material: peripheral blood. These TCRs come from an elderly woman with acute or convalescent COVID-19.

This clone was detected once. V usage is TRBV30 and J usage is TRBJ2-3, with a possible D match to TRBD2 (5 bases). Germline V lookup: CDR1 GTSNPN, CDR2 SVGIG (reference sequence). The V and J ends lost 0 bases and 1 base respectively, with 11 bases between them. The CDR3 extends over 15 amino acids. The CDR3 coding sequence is TGTGCCTGGAGTGTACTAGGACTTGGCACAGATACGCAGTATTTT. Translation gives CAWSVLGLGTDTQYF. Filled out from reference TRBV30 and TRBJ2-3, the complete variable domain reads SQTIHQWPATLVQPVGSPLSLECTVEGTSNPNLYWYRQAAGRGLQLLFYSVGIGQISSEVPQNLSASRPQDRQFILSSKKLLLSDSGFYLCAWSVLGLGTDTQYFGPGTRLTVL.

In DNA form, the CDR3 reads TGCGCCAGCAGCCAAGAGAATAGGGGAAGGGCAGATACGCAGTATTTT. Protein: CASSQENRGRADTQYF. The rearrangement links TRBV4-3 to TRBJ2-3, with D maybe TRBD1 (5 bases). Between the trimmed V and J ends, which lost 0 bases and 4 bases, there was a span of 14 bases. The CDR3 consists of 16 residues. Germline lookup yields CDR1 LGHNA and CDR2 YSLEER.

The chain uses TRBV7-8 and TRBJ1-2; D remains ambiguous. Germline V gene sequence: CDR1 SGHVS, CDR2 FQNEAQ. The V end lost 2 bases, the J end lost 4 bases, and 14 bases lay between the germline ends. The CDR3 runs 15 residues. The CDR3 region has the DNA TGTGCCAGCAGCTTATACCCGGGTCCGGGCTATGGCTACACCTTC. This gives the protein CASSLYPGPGYGYTF.

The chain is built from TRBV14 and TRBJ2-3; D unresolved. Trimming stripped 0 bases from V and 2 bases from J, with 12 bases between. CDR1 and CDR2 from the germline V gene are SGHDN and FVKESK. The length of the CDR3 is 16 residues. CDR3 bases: TGTGCCAGCAGCCAAGATCTTATACAGTACACAGATACGCAGTATTTT. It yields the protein CASSQDLIQYTDTQYF.

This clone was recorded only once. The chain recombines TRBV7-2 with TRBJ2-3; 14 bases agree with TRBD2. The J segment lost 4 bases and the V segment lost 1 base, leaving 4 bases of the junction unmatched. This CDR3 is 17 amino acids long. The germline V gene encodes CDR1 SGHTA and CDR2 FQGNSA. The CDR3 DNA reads TGTGCCAGCAGCTTAGGGGGACTAGCGGGAGCTGCAGATACGCAGTATTTT. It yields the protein CASSLGGLAGAADTQYF.

CDR3 loop: CASSLKGSEAFF. CDR3 nucleotides: TGTGCCAGCAGTTTAAAGGGGTCTGAAGCTTTCTTT. This chain joins TRBV28 and TRBJ1-1, with a possible D match to TRBD1 (5 bases). Looked up from germline, CDR1 is MDHEN and CDR2 is SYDVKM. The V end was cut by 2 bases, the J end by 6 bases, with 7 bases between. The CDR3 sequence is 12 residues long.

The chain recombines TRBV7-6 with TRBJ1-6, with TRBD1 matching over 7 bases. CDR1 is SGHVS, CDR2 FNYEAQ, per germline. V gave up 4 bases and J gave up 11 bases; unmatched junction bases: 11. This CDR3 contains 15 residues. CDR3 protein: CASSSQRQGGTPLHF. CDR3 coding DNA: TGTGCCAGCAGCTCCCAGCGACAGGGTGGGACACCCCTCCACTTT.

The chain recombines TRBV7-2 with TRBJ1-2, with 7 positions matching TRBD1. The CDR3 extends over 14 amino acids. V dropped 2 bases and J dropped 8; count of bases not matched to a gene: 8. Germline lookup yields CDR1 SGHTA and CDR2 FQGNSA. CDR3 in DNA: TGTGCCAGCAGCTTATTGGCCGGGACAGAAGGCTACACCTTC. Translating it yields CASSLLAGTEGYTF.

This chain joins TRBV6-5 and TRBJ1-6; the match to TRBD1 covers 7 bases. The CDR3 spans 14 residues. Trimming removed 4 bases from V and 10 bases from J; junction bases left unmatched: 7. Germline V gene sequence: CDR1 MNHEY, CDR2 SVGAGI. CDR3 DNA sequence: TGTGCCAGCAGTTTTACAGGGGCCTCGTCACCCCTCCACTTT. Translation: CASSFTGASSPLHF.

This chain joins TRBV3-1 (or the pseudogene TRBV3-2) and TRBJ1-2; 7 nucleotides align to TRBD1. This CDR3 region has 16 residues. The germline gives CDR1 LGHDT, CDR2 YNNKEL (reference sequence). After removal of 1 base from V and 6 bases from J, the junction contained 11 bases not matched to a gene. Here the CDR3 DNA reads TGTGCCAGCAGCCAAGCTTCACGGACAGGATCCAATGGCTACACCTTC. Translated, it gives CASSQASRTGSNGYTF.

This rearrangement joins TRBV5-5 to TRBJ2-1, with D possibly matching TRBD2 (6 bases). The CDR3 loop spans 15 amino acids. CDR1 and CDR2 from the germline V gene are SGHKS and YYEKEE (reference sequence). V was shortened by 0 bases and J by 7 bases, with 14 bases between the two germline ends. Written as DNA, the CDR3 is TGTGCCAGCAGCTTGGCCGTAATAGCGGCTAATGAGCAGTTCTTC. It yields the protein CASSLAVIAANEQFF.

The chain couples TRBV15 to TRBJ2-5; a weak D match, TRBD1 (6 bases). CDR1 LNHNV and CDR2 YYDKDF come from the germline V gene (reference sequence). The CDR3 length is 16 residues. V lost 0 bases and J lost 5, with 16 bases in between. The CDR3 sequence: CATSRDWVTRGETQYF. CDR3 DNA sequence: TGTGCCACCAGCAGAGATTGGGTCACGAGGGGGGAGACCCAGTACTTC.

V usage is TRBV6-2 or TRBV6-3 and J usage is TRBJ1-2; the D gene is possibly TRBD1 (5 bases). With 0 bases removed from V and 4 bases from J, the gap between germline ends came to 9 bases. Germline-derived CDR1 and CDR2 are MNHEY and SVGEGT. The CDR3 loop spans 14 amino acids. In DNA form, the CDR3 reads TGTGCCAGCAGTTACTCGACGACAGCCTATGGCTACACCTTC. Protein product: CASSYSTTAYGYTF.

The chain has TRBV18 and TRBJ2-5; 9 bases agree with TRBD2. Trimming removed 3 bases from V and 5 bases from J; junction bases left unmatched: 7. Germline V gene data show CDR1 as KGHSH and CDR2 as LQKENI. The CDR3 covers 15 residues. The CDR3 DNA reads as TGTGCCAGCTCACCCATAGCGGGAGTGGCGGAGACCCAGTACTTC. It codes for CASSPIAGVAETQYF. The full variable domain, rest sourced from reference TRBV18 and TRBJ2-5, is NAGVMQNPRHLVRRRGQEARLRCSPMKGHSHVYWYRQLPEEGLKFMVYLQKENIIDESGMPKERFSAEFPKEGPSILRIQQVVRGDSAAYFCASSPIAGVAETQYFGPGTRLLVL.

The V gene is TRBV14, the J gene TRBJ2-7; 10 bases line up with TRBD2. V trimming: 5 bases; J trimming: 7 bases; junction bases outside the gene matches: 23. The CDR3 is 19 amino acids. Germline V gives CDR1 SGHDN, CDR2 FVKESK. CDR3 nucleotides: TGTGCCAGCAGCGGGACCCTAGCGGGAGACATCACAAGACTACGGGAGCAGTACTTC. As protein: CASSGTLAGDITRLREQYF.

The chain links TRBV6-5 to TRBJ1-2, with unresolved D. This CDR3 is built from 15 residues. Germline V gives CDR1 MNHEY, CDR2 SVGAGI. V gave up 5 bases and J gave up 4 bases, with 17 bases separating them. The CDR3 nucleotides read TGTGCCAGCAGTCGTGCCCGGGAATTAAGCTATGGCTACACCTTC. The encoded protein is CASSRARELSYGYTF.

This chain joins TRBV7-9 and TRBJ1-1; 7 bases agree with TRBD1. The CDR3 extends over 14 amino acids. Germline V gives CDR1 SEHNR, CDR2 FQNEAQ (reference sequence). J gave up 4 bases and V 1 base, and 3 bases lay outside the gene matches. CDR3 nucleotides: TGTGCCAGCAGCTTAGGTCAGGGGGTCACTGAAGCTTTCTTT. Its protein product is CASSLGQGVTEAFF.

CDR3 in amino acids: CASSVDRGTLEVFF. In DNA, the CDR3 is TGTGCCAGCAGCGTAGACAGGGGGACTCTCGAGGTTTTCTTT. The V call is TRBV9, the J call TRBJ1-1; 8 bases fit TRBD1. V trimming: 0 bases; J trimming: 13 bases; junction bases outside the gene matches: 11. The CDR3 is 14 residues long. Looked up from germline, CDR1 is SGDLS and CDR2 is YYNGEE.

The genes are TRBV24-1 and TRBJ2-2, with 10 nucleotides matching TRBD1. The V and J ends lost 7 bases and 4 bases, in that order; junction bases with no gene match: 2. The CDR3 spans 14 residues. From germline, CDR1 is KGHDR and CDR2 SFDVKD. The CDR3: CATRGTGATGELFF. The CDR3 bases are TGTGCCACCAGGGGGACAGGGGCCACCGGGGAGCTGTTTTTT.

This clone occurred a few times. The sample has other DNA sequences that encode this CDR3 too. CDR3 in amino acids: CSVGQGGEKLFF. The CDR3 coding sequence is TGCAGCGTCGGACAGGGAGGCGAAAAACTGTTTTTT. The chain recombines TRBV29-1 with TRBJ1-4; 8 positions match TRBD1. The CDR3 length is 12 residues. Trimming at V came to 6 bases and at J to 8 bases, leaving 5 bases not matched to a gene. The germline gives CDR1 SQVTM, CDR2 ANQGSEA.

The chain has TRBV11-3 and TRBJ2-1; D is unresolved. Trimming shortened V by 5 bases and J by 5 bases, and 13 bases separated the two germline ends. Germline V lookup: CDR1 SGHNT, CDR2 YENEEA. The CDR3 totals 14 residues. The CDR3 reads CASSATNAHNEQFF. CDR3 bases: TGTGCCAGCAGCGCTACTAACGCCCACAATGAGCAGTTCTTC.

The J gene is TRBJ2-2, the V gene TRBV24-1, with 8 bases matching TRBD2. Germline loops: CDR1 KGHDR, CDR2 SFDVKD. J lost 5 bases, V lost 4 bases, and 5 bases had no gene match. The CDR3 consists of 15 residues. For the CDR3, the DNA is TGTGCCACCAGTGAATCGGGGGGGCGGACCGGGGAGCTGTTTTTT. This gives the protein CATSESGGRTGELFF.

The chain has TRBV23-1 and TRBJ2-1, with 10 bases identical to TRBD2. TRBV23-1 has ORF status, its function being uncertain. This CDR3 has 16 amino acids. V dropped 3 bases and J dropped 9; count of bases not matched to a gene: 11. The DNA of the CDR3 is TGCGCCAGCAGTCAGCCCCCGGGACTAGCGAGCGGTGAGCAGTTCTTC. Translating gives CASSQPPGLASGEQFF.

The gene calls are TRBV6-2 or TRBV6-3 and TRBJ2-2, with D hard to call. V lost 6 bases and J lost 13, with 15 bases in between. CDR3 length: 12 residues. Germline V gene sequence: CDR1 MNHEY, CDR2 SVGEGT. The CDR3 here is CASSLEHFWLFF. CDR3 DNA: TGTGCCAGCAGCCTTGAACATTTCTGGCTGTTTTTT.

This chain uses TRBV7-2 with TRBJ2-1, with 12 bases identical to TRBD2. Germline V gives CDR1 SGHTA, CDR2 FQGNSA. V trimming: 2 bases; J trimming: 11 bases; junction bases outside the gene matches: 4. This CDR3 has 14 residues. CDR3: CASSLRLAGAQQFF. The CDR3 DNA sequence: TGTGCCAGCAGCTTAAGACTAGCGGGGGCCCAGCAGTTCTTC.

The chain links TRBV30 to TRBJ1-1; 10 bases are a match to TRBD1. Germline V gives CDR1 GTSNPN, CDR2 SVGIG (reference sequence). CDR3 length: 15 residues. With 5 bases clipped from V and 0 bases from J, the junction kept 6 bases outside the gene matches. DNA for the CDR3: TGTGCCTGGGGGGTGGGGACAGGGGTGAACACTGAAGCTTTCTTT. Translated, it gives CAWGVGTGVNTEAFF.